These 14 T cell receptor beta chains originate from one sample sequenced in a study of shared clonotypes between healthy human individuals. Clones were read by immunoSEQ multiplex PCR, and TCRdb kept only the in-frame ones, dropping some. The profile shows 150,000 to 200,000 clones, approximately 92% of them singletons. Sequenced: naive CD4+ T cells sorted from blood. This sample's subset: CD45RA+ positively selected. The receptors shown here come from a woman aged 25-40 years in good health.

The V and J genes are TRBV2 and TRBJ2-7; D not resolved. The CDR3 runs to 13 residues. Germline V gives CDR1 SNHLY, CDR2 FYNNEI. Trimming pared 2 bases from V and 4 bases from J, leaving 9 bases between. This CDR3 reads CASSEQYSYEQYF. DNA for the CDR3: TGTGCCAGCAGTGAACAGTATTCTTACGAGCAGTACTTC. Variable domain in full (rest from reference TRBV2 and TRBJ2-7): EPEVTQTPSHQVTQMGQEVILRCVPISNHLYFYWYRQILGQKVEFLVSFYNNEISEKSEIFDDQFSVERPDGSNFTLKIRSTKLEDSAMYFCASSEQYSYEQYFGPGTRLTVT.

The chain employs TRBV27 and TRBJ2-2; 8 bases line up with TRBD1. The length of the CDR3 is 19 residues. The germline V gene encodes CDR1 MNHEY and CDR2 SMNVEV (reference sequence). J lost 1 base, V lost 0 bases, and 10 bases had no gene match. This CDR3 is CASSLSPGGAPLNTGELFF. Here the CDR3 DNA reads TGTGCCAGCAGTTTATCGCCAGGGGGCGCCCCTCTGAACACCGGGGAGCTGTTTTTT.

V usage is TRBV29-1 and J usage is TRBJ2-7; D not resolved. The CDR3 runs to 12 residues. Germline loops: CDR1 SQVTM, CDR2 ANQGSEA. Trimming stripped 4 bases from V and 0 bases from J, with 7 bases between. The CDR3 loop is CSVVLSSYEQYF. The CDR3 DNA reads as TGCAGCGTTGTACTGAGCTCCTACGAGCAGTACTTC.

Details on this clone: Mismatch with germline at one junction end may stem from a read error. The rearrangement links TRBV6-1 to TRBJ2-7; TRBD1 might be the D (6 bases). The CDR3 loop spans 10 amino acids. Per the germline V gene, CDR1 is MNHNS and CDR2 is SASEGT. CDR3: CASSEGQETF. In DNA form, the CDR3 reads TGTGCCAGCAGTGAAGGACAGGAGACCTTC.

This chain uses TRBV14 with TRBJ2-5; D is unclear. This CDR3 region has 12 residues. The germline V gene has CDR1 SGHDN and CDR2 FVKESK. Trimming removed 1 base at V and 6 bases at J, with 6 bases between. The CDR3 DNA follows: TGTGCCAGCAGCCAAGTACCGAAGACCCAGTACTTC. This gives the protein CASSQVPKTQYF.

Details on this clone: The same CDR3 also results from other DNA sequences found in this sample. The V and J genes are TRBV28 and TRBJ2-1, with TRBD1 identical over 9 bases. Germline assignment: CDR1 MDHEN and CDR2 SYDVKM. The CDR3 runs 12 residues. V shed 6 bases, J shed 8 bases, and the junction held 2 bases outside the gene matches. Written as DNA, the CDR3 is TGTGCCAGCAGGACAGGGGGGTATGAGCAGTTCTTC. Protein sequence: CASRTGGYEQFF. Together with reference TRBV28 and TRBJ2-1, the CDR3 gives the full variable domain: DVKVTQSSRYLVKRTGEKVFLECVQDMDHENMFWYRQDPGLGLRLIYFSYDVKMKEKGDIPEGYSVSREKKERFSLILESASTNQTSMYLCASRTGGYEQFFGPGTRLTVL.

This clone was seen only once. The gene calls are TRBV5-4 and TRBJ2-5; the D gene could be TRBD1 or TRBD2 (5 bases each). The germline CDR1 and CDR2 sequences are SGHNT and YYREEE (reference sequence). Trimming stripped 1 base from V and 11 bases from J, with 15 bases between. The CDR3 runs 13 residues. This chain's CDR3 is CASSLSAVGEQYF. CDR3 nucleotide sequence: TGTGCCAGCAGCTTGTCGGCGGTGGGGGAGCAGTACTTC.

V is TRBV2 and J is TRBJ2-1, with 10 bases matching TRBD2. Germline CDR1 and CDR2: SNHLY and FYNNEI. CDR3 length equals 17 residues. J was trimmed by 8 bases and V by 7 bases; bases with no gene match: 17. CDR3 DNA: TGTGCCAGCAACAGAGCGGGAGGGCCGCTGTTTTTCGATGAGCAGTTCTTC. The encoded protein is CASNRAGGPLFFDEQFF.

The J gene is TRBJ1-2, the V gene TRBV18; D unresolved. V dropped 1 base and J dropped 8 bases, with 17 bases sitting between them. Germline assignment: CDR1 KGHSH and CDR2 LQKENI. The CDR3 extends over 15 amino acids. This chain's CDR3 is CASSPQQLTEGGYTF. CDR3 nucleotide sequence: TGTGCCAGCTCACCACAACAACTCACGGAGGGCGGCTACACCTTC.

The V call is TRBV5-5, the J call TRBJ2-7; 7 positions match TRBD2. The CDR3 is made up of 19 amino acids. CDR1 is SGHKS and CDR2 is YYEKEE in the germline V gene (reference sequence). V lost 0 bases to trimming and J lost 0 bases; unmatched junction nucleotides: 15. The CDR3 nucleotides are TGTGCCAGCAGCTTGGCACCCACCCCCTCCACGGGAGGCTCCTACGAGCAGTACTTC. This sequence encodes CASSLAPTPSTGGSYEQYF.

The CDR3 is CASARTGGYGYTF. The DNA for the CDR3 is TGTGCCAGCGCGAGGACAGGGGGGTATGGCTACACCTTC. V usage is TRBV5-6 and J usage is TRBJ1-2; 10 positions agree with TRBD1. CDR1 is SGHDT, CDR2 YYEEEE, per germline. This CDR3 spans 13 amino acids. V was clipped by 7 bases and J by 5 bases; unmatched bases: 5.

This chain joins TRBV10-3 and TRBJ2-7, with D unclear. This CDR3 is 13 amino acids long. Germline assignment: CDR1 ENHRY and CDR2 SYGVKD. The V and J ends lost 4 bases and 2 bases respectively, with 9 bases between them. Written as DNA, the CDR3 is TGTGCCATCAGTGTAGTTGGCACCTACGAGCAGTACTTC. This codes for CAISVVGTYEQYF.

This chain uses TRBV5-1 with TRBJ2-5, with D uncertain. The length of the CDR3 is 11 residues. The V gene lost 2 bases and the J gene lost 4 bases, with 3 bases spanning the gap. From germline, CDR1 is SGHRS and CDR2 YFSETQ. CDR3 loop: CASSFLETQYF. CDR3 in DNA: TGCGCCAGCAGCTTTCTAGAGACCCAGTACTTC.

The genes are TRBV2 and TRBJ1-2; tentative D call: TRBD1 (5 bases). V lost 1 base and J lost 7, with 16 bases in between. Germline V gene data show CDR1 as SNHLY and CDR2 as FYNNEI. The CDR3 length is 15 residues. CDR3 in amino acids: CASSEVTGWGTGYTF. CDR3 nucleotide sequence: TGTGCCAGCAGTGAAGTAACAGGTTGGGGTACTGGCTACACCTTC.